These 6 T cell receptor beta chains originate from one sample sequenced in a study of blood T cells in healthy people across ages. The authors ran a second PCR of 7 to 11 cycles using a sample-barcoded 5' primer and a J-beta primer mix. Each CDR3 protein is one row after TCRdb ran MiXCR on the 5' RACE reads. This table has around 900,000 distinct CDR3 sequences, 51% appearing once. Input material: blood. The source is an older woman in good health.

The rearrangement uses TRBV20-1 and TRBJ2-5; either TRBD1 or TRBD2 may supply D (6 bases each). The last part of the DNA fits TRBJ2-7 better; the J call may be wrong. The CDR3 is 12 amino acids. From germline, CDR1 is DFQATT and CDR2 SNEGSKA (reference sequence). CDR3 sequence: CSAQGGSYEQYF. The CDR3 region has the DNA TGCAGTGCACAAGGGGGGAGTTACGAGCAGTACTTC.

The rearrangement joins TRBV27 to TRBJ2-7; 8 nucleotides line up with TRBD1. The CDR3 spans 15 residues. V lost 1 base to trimming and J lost 0 bases; unmatched junction nucleotides: 2. CDR1 is MNHEY and CDR2 is SMNVEV in the germline V gene (reference sequence). In nucleotides, the CDR3 is TGTGCCAGCAGTTTATGGACAGGGAGCTCCTACGAGCAGTACTTC. Protein product: CASSLWTGSSYEQYF.

This clonotype was seen a handful of times. The V and J genes are TRBV4-2 and TRBJ2-1; 9 bases are a match to TRBD2. The germline V gene has CDR1 LGHNA and CDR2 YNFKEQ. The CDR3 runs to 15 residues. J gave up 7 bases and V 3 bases, and 7 bases lay outside the gene matches. The CDR3: CASSQGASGNNEQFF. CDR3 bases: TGTGCCAGCAGCCAGGGGGCTAGCGGGAATAATGAGCAGTTCTTC.

This rearrangement joins TRBV25-1 to TRBJ2-3; no clear D gene. The CDR3 loop spans 13 amino acids. Looked up from germline, CDR1 is MGHDK and CDR2 is SYGVNS. The ends were cut back, 4 bases at V and 2 bases at J, with 7 bases in the middle. This chain's CDR3 is CASSVRTTDTQYF. As DNA, the CDR3 is TGTGCCAGCAGTGTAAGGACCACAGATACGCAGTATTTT.

The gene calls are TRBV18 and TRBJ2-3; D possibly corresponds to TRBD2 (5 bases). V was cut by 0 bases and J by 4 bases, with 14 bases left in between. The CDR3 runs to 16 residues. CDR1 is KGHSH, CDR2 LQKENI, per germline. In DNA, the CDR3 is TGTGCCAGCTCACCACCGGAGGCGTCCGGCGCAGATACGCAGTATTTT. Translating it yields CASSPPEASGADTQYF. The complete variable domain, with remaining parts taken from reference TRBV18 and TRBJ2-3, reads NAGVMQNPRHLVRRRGQEARLRCSPMKGHSHVYWYRQLPEEGLKFMVYLQKENIIDESGMPKERFSAEFPKEGPSILRIQQVVRGDSAAYFCASSPPEASGADTQYFGPGTRLTVL.

This chain connects TRBV4-1 to TRBJ2-3, with TRBD2 identical over 7 bases. Germline CDR1 is MGHRA and CDR2 is YSYEKL. This CDR3 comprises 16 residues. Trimming cost V 0 bases and J 2 bases; bases outside gene matches: 5. CDR3 loop: CASSQDGGVFTDTQYF. CDR3 bases: TGCGCCAGCAGCCAAGATGGGGGGGTTTTCACAGATACGCAGTATTTT.